This TCR beta chain is drawn from a study of cytomegalovirus exposure and HLA in healthy donors. After removal of 1 base from V and 4 bases from J, the junction contained 5 bases not matched to a gene. There are 16 residues in the CDR3. Germline V lookup: CDR1 SGHTA, CDR2 FQGNSA. Primers for the PCR totalled 60 Vbeta and 13 Jbeta. TCRdb keeps only in-frame clones here, not all; method: immunoSEQ multiplex PCR. The data hold approximately 120,000 clones, with about 78% observed a single time. Sequencing input: PBMCs. V gene TRBV7-2 combines with J gene TRBJ1-5, with TRBD1 matching 9 bases. The receptor was derived from a man aged 30 to 39 in good health and CMV-seronegative. The CDR3 loop reads CASSLGVGQGNQPQHF. The CDR3 DNA is TGTGCCAGCAGCTTAGGGGTAGGACAGGGGAATCAGCCCCAGCATTTT.